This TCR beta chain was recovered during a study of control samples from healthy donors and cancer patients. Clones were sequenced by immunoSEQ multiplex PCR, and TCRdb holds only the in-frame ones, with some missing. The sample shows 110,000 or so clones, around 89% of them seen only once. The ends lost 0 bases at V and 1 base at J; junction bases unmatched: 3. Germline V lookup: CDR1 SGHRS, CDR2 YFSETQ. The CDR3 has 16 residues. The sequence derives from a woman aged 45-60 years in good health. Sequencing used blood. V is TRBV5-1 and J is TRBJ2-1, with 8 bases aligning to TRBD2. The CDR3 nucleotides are TGCGCCAGCAGCTTGGTGACGGGGGGGTCCTACAATGAGCAGTTCTTC. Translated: CASSLVTGGSYNEQFF.